The clone carrying this T cell receptor beta chain was found many times. This sample stems from a study of T-cell reconstitution after alpha-beta-depleted transplantation in children. Germline V lookup: CDR1 MGHRA, CDR2 YSYEKL. This CDR3 is 17 amino acids long. V dropped 0 bases and J dropped 8; count of bases not matched to a gene: 10. TCRbeta library preparation incorporated unique molecular identifiers. From the PCR reads, TCRdb called clonotypes with MiXCR, one entry per CDR3 protein. The repertoire consists of around 71,000 distinct CDR3 sequences, with about 7% occurring once and the leading ten covering less than 3%.

The material sequenced was PBMCs from the stem cell graft donor, taken from the stem cell graft. This chain connects TRBV4-1 to TRBJ2-1; TRBD2 aligns across 10 bases. This clonotype was sampled from a human donor who donated a stem cell graft to a child with acute lymphoblastic leukemia. The CDR3 nucleotides read TGCGCCAGCAGCCAAGATGGAGAACTAGCGGGATTCTATGAGCAGTTCTTC. Protein: CASSQDGELAGFYEQFF.